This paragraph covers one T cell receptor (beta chain) sequence. Its antigen is as yet unknown. 5'RACE with constant-segment primers built TCRalpha and TCRbeta cDNA libraries with UMIs. Using its own MiXCR run on the 5' RACE reads, TCRdb lists one record per CDR3 protein. This table has some 330,000 distinct CDR3 sequences, around a fifth appearing once. The data derive from a study of T-cell memory formation after mild COVID-19. About the research overall: Largely, the TCR clusters proved donor specific. Overall study findings and caveats: The second-wave clones peaking on day 37 were not confirmed as SARS-CoV-2-specific. Certain responding clones were present in pre-infection memory, suggesting participation of cross-reactive memory.

The CDR3 is made up of 16 amino acids. V trimming: 0 bases; J trimming: 4 bases; junction bases outside the gene matches: 8. The V gene's germline CDR1 is MNHNS and CDR2 SASEGT. J is TRBJ2-7 and V is TRBV6-1; TRBD2 agrees at 8 bases. Sequenced sample: PBMCs or a T cell subset sorted from them (not recorded which). The receptor was derived from an adult woman who had mild COVID-19 (a few samples of this study predate the infection). Cell type and time point are not known. CDR3 region: CASSEALGSGEYEQYF. The CDR3 region has the DNA TGTGCCAGCAGTGAAGCGCTCGGTAGCGGGGAATACGAGCAGTACTTC.